The clone carrying this T cell receptor (beta chain) was counted a few times. The CDR3 loop spans 12 amino acids. Germline V lookup: CDR1 SGHVS, CDR2 FNYEAQ. The V gene lost 5 bases and the J gene lost 11 bases, with 15 bases spanning the gap. The sample originates from a study of immune characterization of retroperitoneal liposarcoma. TCRdb passed the PCR reads through MiXCR, listing each CDR3 protein once. The sample has approximately 10,000 distinct CDR3 sequences, about 30% seen once. This TCR came from a male donor with retroperitoneal liposarcoma. Sequences were obtained from tumor tissue. The chain uses TRBV7-6 and TRBJ2-5, with D perhaps matching TRBD1 (6 bases). CDR3 loop: CASSTPGDEQYF. CDR3 DNA sequence: TGTGCCAGCAGCACACCAGGGGATGAGCAGTACTTC.